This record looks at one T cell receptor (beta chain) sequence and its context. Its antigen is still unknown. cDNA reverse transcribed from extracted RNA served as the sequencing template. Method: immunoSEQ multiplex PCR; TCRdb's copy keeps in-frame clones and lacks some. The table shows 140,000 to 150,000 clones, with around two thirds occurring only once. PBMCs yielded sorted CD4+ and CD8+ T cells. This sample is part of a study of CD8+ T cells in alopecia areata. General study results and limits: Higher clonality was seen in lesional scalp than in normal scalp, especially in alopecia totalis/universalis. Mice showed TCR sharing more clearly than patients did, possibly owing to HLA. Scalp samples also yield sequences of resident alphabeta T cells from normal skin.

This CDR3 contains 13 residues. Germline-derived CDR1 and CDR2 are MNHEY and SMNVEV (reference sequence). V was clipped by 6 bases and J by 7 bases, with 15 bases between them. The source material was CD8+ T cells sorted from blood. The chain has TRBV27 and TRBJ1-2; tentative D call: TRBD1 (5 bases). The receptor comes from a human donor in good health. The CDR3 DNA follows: TGTGCCAGCAGCCGACCCGGGACGATTGGCTACACCTTC. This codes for CASSRPGTIGYTF.